This T cell receptor beta chain was sequenced in a study of T cell repertoires in cytomegalovirus infection. Study as a whole: The study used recently identified HLA-C-restricted and well-studied HLA-B-restricted CMV epitopes. TCR beta signatures that were public indicated CMV infection and matching HLA type.

TCRdb recomputed calls from the reads with MiXCR, one row per CDR3 protein. Among more than 300,000 distinct CDR3 sequences, about 35% were seen once, and the ten largest hold about 13%. For this clonotype: The target antigen is unknown.

Germline V CDR1 and CDR2: MNHEY, SMNVEV (reference sequence). CDR3 length: 14 amino acids. The trim removed 6 bases at V and 4 bases at J, leaving 8 bases unmatched. Whole-study findings and limits: HLA-C-restricted CMV-specific TCR beta clonotypes prevailed in the ex vivo response.

The source was cultured PBMCs, collected from culture after CMV antigen stimulation. V and J are TRBV27 and TRBJ2-7; 8 nucleotides agree with TRBD1. The receptor comes from a human donor in good health (CMV status not recorded). Some clones in this sample may be carry-over from other donors' samples. The CDR3 spells CASSKVRGLYEQYF. Here the CDR3 DNA reads TGTGCCAGCAGCAAAGTCAGGGGGCTTTACGAGCAGTACTTC.